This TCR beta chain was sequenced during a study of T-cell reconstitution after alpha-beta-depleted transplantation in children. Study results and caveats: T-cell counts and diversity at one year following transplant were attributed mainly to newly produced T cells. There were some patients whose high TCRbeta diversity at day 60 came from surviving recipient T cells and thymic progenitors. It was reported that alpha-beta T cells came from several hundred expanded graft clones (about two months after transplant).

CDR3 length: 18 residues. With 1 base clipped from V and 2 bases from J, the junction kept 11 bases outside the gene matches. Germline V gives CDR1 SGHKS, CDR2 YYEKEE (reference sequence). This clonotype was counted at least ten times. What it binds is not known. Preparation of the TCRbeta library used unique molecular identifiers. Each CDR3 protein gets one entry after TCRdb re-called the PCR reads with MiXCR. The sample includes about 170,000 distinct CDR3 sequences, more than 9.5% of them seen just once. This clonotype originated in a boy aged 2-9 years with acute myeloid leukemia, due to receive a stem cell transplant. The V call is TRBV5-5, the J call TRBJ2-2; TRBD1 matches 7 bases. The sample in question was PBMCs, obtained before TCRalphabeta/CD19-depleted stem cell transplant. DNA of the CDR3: TGTGCCAGCAGCTTGTTCCTGATGGGGACAGAAAACACCGGGGAGCTGTTTTTT. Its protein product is CASSLFLMGTENTGELFF.